This T cell receptor beta chain originates from a study of T cell repertoires in cytomegalovirus infection. Study context: Public TCR beta signatures marked donors with CMV infection and the matching HLA.

Study conclusions and caveats: Adding up the frequency of public TCR beta families identified people who carried CMV plus the relevant HLA. HLA-C-restricted CMV clonotypes gave the most frequent clonotype in two of eight donors.

This clonotype was detected only a few times. Its antigen is still unknown. In TCRdb, the reads were re-called with MiXCR into one record per CDR3 protein. The sample shows roughly 230,000 distinct CDR3 sequences, 15% to 20% of them seen only once. The V end lost 4 bases, the J end lost 4 bases, and 21 bases lay between the germline ends. This CDR3 is 17 amino acids long. The germline gives CDR1 MNHNS, CDR2 SASEGT. What was sequenced was CD8+ T cells from PBMCs. The receptor was isolated from a human donor in good health (CMV status not recorded). Some clones in this sample may be carry-over from other donors' samples. V usage is TRBV6-1 and J usage is TRBJ2-3; unclear D gene. Written as DNA, the CDR3 is TGTGCCAGCAGTGCCAACGAAGGACGGCCTGGAGCAGATACGCAGTATTTT. Protein sequence: CASSANEGRPGADTQYF.